The 7 T cell receptor beta chains below were found in one sample sequenced in a study of blood T cell repertoires in COVID-19. Profiled with immunoSEQ multiplex PCR; TCRdb holds only in-frame clones, not every one. The sample shows about 360,000 clones, about 86% of them seen only once. Sequenced: peripheral blood. These receptors all stem from an older woman with COVID-19, enrolled during active disease.

Note on this clone: Other DNA sequences in this sample translate to the same CDR3. CDR3 DNA: TGTGCCAGCAGACAGGGCGGTCAGCCCCAGCATTTT. Translating gives CASRQGGQPQHF. This chain connects TRBV12-3 or TRBV12-4 to TRBJ1-5; a possible D gene is TRBD1 (6 bases). The CDR3 is 12 residues long. V lost 6 bases and J lost 6, with 9 bases in between.

This clone was recorded once. The gene calls are TRBV25-1 and TRBJ1-1, with no clear D. V gave up 3 bases and J gave up 3 bases, with 8 bases separating them. Germline CDR1 reads MGHDK; CDR2 reads SYGVNS. The CDR3 covers 13 residues. The CDR3 bases are TGTGCCAGCAGTGAGGAGTCTTACACTGAAGCTTTCTTT. Translation: CASSEESYTEAFF.

The genes are TRBV5-1 and TRBJ2-3; TRBD2 agrees at 8 bases. V was pared by 3 bases and J by 3 bases, with 9 bases of the junction left unmatched. In germline, CDR1 is SGHRS, CDR2 YFSETQ. The CDR3 contains 16 residues. CDR3 bases: TGCGCCAGCAGCTCGGACCGACGGGGGGGAACAGATACGCAGTATTTT. Translated, it gives CASSSDRRGGTDTQYF.

The chain combines TRBV4-1 with TRBJ2-4; a possible D gene is TRBD1 (5 bases). Trimming cost V 0 bases and J 7 bases, with 10 bases left between them. The CDR3 extends over 14 amino acids. The germline V gene has CDR1 MGHRA and CDR2 YSYEKL. This CDR3 reads CASSQDRVENIQYF. The CDR3 nucleotides read TGCGCCAGCAGCCAAGACAGGGTTGAGAACATTCAGTACTTC.

The CDR3 nucleotides read TGTGCCAGCAGCTTAGAGCGCGGGGGGGCCAGCAATGAGCAGTTCTTC. Its protein product is CASSLERGGASNEQFF. The genes are TRBV7-9 and TRBJ2-1; the match to TRBD2 covers 9 bases. This CDR3 has 16 residues. Germline trimming cut 1 base from V and 6 bases from J; bases unmatched to any gene: 7. Germline-derived CDR1 and CDR2 are SEHNR and FQNEAQ (reference sequence).

The chain carries TRBV6-5 and TRBJ1-2; a weak D match, TRBD1 (6 bases). The ends were cut back, 5 bases at V and 4 bases at J, with 14 bases in the middle. The CDR3 consists of 14 residues. Germline V gene data show CDR1 as MNHEY and CDR2 as SVGAGI. CDR3 amino acids: CASSPPGQRYGYTF. In DNA, the CDR3 is TGTGCCAGCAGTCCACCAGGACAGCGCTATGGCTACACCTTC.

The genes are TRBV14 and TRBJ2-2, with D perhaps TRBD1 (7 bases). The CDR3 contains 19 residues. Per the germline V gene, CDR1 is SGHDN and CDR2 is FVKESK. V was clipped by 0 bases and J by 3 bases, with 20 bases between them. The CDR3 here is CASSQDLQGEAIDTGELFF. The DNA of the CDR3 is TGTGCCAGCAGCCAAGATCTCCAGGGGGAGGCGATCGACACCGGGGAGCTGTTTTTT.